Shown below are 26 T cell receptor beta chains from a single sample sequenced in a study of blood T cell repertoires in COVID-19. Some clones are missing from TCRdb's copy, which holds only in-frame ones; the method was immunoSEQ multiplex PCR. Among fewer than 500,000 clones, about 85% were seen once, and the ten largest hold around 1.8%. Material for sequencing was PBMCs or T cells enriched from blood (not recorded which). These receptors were taken from a woman under 30 with acute COVID-19.

V is TRBV4-1 and J is TRBJ1-5; 10 nucleotides agree with TRBD1. The V gene's germline CDR1 is MGHRA and CDR2 YSYEKL. The CDR3 runs 15 residues. Trimming took 1 base from V and 7 from J; bases not matched to a gene: 4. The CDR3 DNA is TGCGCCAGCAGCCAAGCAGGGACAGGGGAACAGCCCCAGCATTTT. Encoded protein: CASSQAGTGEQPQHF.

This rearrangement joins TRBV15 to TRBJ2-3, with 7 bases that match TRBD2. The CDR3 contains 16 residues. In germline, CDR1 is LNHNV, CDR2 YYDKDF (reference sequence). Unmatched junction bases numbered 4, after V lost 0 bases and J lost 1 base. The CDR3 reads CATSRDTAGGTDTQYF. In DNA, the CDR3 is TGTGCCACCAGCAGAGATACCGCGGGAGGCACAGATACGCAGTATTTT.

V is TRBV9 and J is TRBJ1-3, with 10 bases aligning to TRBD1. Unmatched junction bases numbered 15, after V lost 4 bases and J lost 2 bases. Germline assignment: CDR1 SGDLS and CDR2 YYNGEE. The CDR3 extends over 19 amino acids. DNA for the CDR3: TGTGCCAGCAGCTTTCTTCCGGGGGTCGGACAGGGGGCTGGAAACACCATATATTTT. Amino acids: CASSFLPGVGQGAGNTIYF.

The rearrangement joins TRBV7-2 to TRBJ2-1; TRBD1 aligns across 9 bases. Trimming removed 5 bases from V and 2 bases from J; junction bases left unmatched: 4. CDR1 is SGHTA and CDR2 is FQGNSA in the germline V gene. The CDR3 is 15 amino acids. This chain's CDR3 is CASSIRQGAYNEQFF. CDR3 DNA: TGTGCCAGCAGCATCCGACAGGGGGCCTACAATGAGCAGTTCTTC.

The CDR3 nucleotides read TGTGCCAGCAGTAAAAACAATGAGCAGTTCTTC. This sequence encodes CASSKNNEQFF. The J gene is TRBJ2-1, the V gene TRBV7-9; D is unclear. V lost 6 bases and J lost 5, with 5 bases in between. From germline, CDR1 is SEHNR and CDR2 FQNEAQ (reference sequence). The CDR3 is 11 amino acids.

This rearrangement joins TRBV4-2 to TRBJ1-1; tentative D call: TRBD1 (5 bases). This CDR3 comprises 16 residues. Germline V gene sequence: CDR1 LGHNA, CDR2 YNFKEQ. Trimming took 0 bases from V and 2 from J, leaving 13 bases between them. This CDR3 reads CASSQEEGKGNTEAFF. Here the CDR3 DNA reads TGTGCCAGCAGCCAAGAGGAGGGGAAAGGAAACACTGAAGCTTTCTTT.

The chain links TRBV7-6 to TRBJ2-7; no firm D call. This CDR3 contains 15 residues. Trimming pared 8 bases from V and 2 bases from J, leaving 19 bases between. Germline CDR1 is SGHVS and CDR2 is FNYEAQ. The CDR3 sequence: CASGKVTEATYEQYF. CDR3 sequence (DNA): TGTGCCAGCGGAAAAGTTACAGAAGCCACCTACGAGCAGTACTTC.

The rearrangement uses TRBV13 and TRBJ2-5; possible D gene TRBD2, 5 bases. This CDR3 spans 15 amino acids. CDR1 and CDR2 from the germline V gene are PRHDT and FYEKMQ (reference sequence). V was shortened by 3 bases and J by 0 bases, with 11 bases between the two germline ends. CDR3 coding DNA: TGTGCCAGCAGCTTCGGGATGAGGTACCAAGAGACCCAGTACTTC. Protein: CASSFGMRYQETQYF.

J is TRBJ2-1 and V is TRBV27; D is ambiguous. Germline values: CDR1 MNHEY, CDR2 SMNVEV (reference sequence). There are 15 residues in the CDR3. V dropped 4 bases and J dropped 4 bases, with 14 bases sitting between them. The CDR3 here is CASSSVPSRYNEQFF. The DNA of the CDR3 is TGTGCCAGCAGTTCGGTCCCAAGCCGGTACAATGAGCAGTTCTTC.

CDR3 DNA: TGTGCCATCCCGACAGGGCATCAGCCCCAGCATTTT. Protein product: CAIPTGHQPQHF. V is TRBV14 and J is TRBJ1-5; the match to TRBD1 covers 7 bases. The germline gives CDR1 SGHDN, CDR2 FVKESK. This CDR3 region has 12 residues. V was pared by 10 bases and J by 5 bases, with 5 bases of the junction left unmatched.

This rearrangement joins TRBV9 to TRBJ2-7, with a weak D call TRBD1 (6 bases). The CDR3 spans 14 residues. V was cut by 5 bases and J by 2 bases, with 14 bases left in between. Germline V gene lookup returns CDR1 SGDLS and CDR2 YYNGEE. The DNA for the CDR3 is TGTGCCAGCAGTGCCGACAGGAACCCCTACGAGCAGTACTTC. This sequence encodes CASSADRNPYEQYF.

For the CDR3, the DNA is TGTGCCAGCAGCTTAGAGTCAGGGGCTCGGGAAAAACTGTTTTTT. Amino acid sequence: CASSLESGAREKLFF. The chain couples TRBV7-9 to TRBJ1-4; tentative D call: TRBD1 (6 bases). Germline V gene sequence: CDR1 SEHNR, CDR2 FQNEAQ (reference sequence). This CDR3 contains 15 residues. Trimming left V 1 base short and J 8 bases short, with 14 bases between. Based on the CDR3 plus reference TRBV7-9 and TRBJ1-4, the full variable domain is DTGVSQNPRHKITKRGQNVTFRCDPISEHNRLYWYRQTLGQGPEFLTYFQNEAQLEKSRLLSDRFSAERPKGSFSTLEIQRTEQGDSAMYLCASSLESGAREKLFFGSGTQLSVL.

The J gene is TRBJ1-1, the V gene TRBV4-3, with TRBD1 as a possible D gene (5 bases). The V gene lost 7 bases and the J gene lost 5 bases, with 20 bases spanning the gap. The CDR3 covers 15 residues. Germline V CDR1 and CDR2: LGHNA, YSLEER. CDR3 coding DNA: TGCGCCAGCACTCCGGACGAGGCAGGGTGGACTGAAGCTTTCTTT. Amino acids: CASTPDEAGWTEAFF.

This chain joins TRBV28 and TRBJ2-7; tentative D call: TRBD1 (6 bases). Trimming took 6 bases from V and 0 from J, leaving 12 bases between them. CDR3 length: 14 amino acids. Germline V lookup: CDR1 MDHEN, CDR2 SYDVKM. The CDR3 is CASSPGHLSYEQYF. For the CDR3, the DNA is TGTGCCAGCAGCCCGGGACACCTCTCCTACGAGCAGTACTTC.

This chain links TRBV9 with TRBJ1-1; no clear D gene. The CDR3 has 14 amino acids. Germline V lookup: CDR1 SGDLS, CDR2 YYNGEE. V dropped 2 bases and J dropped 0 bases, with 8 bases sitting between them. The CDR3 DNA sequence: TGTGCCAGCAGCGTCTTCAGCGTGAACACTGAAGCTTTCTTT. Its translation: CASSVFSVNTEAFF.

The chain couples TRBV6-5 to TRBJ2-7, with TRBD1 matching over 10 bases. CDR1 MNHEY and CDR2 SVGAGI come from the germline V gene. V trimming: 7 bases; J trimming: 5 bases; junction bases outside the gene matches: 11. The CDR3 totals 15 residues. In DNA, the CDR3 is TGTGCCAGCACCTATAGGACAGGGGGTGGCGACGAGCAGTACTTC. As protein: CASTYRTGGGDEQYF.

This sequence joins TRBV27 and TRBJ1-1; D unresolved. CDR1 MNHEY and CDR2 SMNVEV come from the germline V gene (reference sequence). V lost 6 bases, J lost 5 bases, and 13 bases lay in between. This CDR3 comprises 13 residues. CDR3 protein: CASSLEGQTEAFF. In DNA, the CDR3 is TGTGCCAGCAGCCTCGAGGGTCAGACTGAAGCTTTCTTT.

The gene calls are TRBV4-1 and TRBJ1-5; 9 bases are shared with TRBD1. Per the germline V gene, CDR1 is MGHRA and CDR2 is YSYEKL. The CDR3 loop spans 17 amino acids. The junction had 6 bases not matched to a gene; V was cut back by 1 base and J by 2 bases. The CDR3 DNA sequence: TGCGCCAGCAGCCAAGGGGACAGGGCCCCGGGCAATCAGCCCCAGCATTTT. It translates to CASSQGDRAPGNQPQHF.

V gene TRBV7-2 combines with J gene TRBJ2-5; no clear D gene. V lost 5 bases and J lost 0, with 13 bases in between. Germline-derived CDR1 and CDR2 are SGHTA and FQGNSA. The CDR3 extends over 15 amino acids. The CDR3 nucleotides are TGTGCCAGCAGCCTACCGACTTGGTACCAAGAGACCCAGTACTTC. Protein product: CASSLPTWYQETQYF.

CDR3 in DNA: TGCGCCAGCAGCCTCTCTGGGACAGGTGAAGCTTTCTTT. Residues: CASSLSGTGEAFF. This chain connects TRBV10-1 to TRBJ1-1; TRBD1 aligns across 8 bases. This CDR3 is 13 amino acids long. The germline CDR1 and CDR2 sequences are WNHNN and SYGVQD (reference sequence). Germline trimming cut 6 bases from V and 7 bases from J; bases unmatched to any gene: 7.

CDR3 sequence: CASSYRRTGGDEQYF. The CDR3 nucleotides are TGTGCCAGCAGTTACCGGCGAACAGGGGGCGACGAGCAGTACTTC. This rearrangement joins TRBV6-6 to TRBJ2-7; 9 nucleotides agree with TRBD1. The CDR3 covers 15 residues. Germline CDR1 is MNHNY and CDR2 is SVGAGI (reference sequence). The V segment lost 2 bases and the J segment 5 bases; nucleotides outside the gene matches: 7.

The CDR3 sequence is CASSLGGYEQFF. The CDR3 nucleotides read TGTGCCAGCAGCTTAGGGGGCTATGAGCAGTTCTTC. The rearrangement links TRBV5-4 to TRBJ2-1; 7 positions agree with TRBD1. The CDR3 spans 12 residues. Germline V gives CDR1 SGHNT, CDR2 YYREEE (reference sequence). Trimming at V came to 2 bases and at J to 8 bases, leaving 1 base not matched to a gene.

The chain couples TRBV25-1 to TRBJ2-5, with TRBD1 as a possible D gene (6 bases). Trimming pared 5 bases from V and 0 bases from J, leaving 19 bases between. This CDR3 is 17 amino acids long. Germline V CDR1 and CDR2: MGHDK, SYGVNS. The CDR3: CASSSHRPGDNQETQYF. CDR3 coding DNA: TGTGCCAGCAGTTCCCACAGGCCCGGGGACAACCAAGAGACCCAGTACTTC.

The chain employs TRBV27 and TRBJ2-3, with TRBD1 as a possible D gene (5 bases). In germline, CDR1 is MNHEY, CDR2 SMNVEV (reference sequence). Between the trimmed V and J ends, which lost 3 bases and 6 bases, there was a span of 16 bases. The CDR3 length is 15 residues. The CDR3 region is CASSFFRGTLDTQYF. CDR3 bases: TGTGCCAGCAGTTTCTTTAGGGGCACGCTGGATACGCAGTATTTT.

V and J are TRBV28 and TRBJ1-4; no firm D call. This CDR3 spans 13 amino acids. Per the germline V gene, CDR1 is MDHEN and CDR2 is SYDVKM. V was trimmed by 7 bases and J by 8 bases, leaving 14 bases between them. This CDR3 is CASTSNSGEKLFF. The CDR3 DNA reads TGTGCCAGCACATCTAACAGTGGCGAAAAACTGTTTTTT.

In this sample, this clone turned up a few times. The chain has TRBV9 and TRBJ1-6; D possibly corresponds to TRBD1 (5 bases). This CDR3 region has 16 residues. V lost 4 bases to trimming and J lost 7 bases, with 18 bases between them. Looked up from germline, CDR1 is SGDLS and CDR2 is YYNGEE. The CDR3 protein is CASSPEGGEGNSPLHF. CDR3 nucleotides: TGTGCCAGCAGCCCAGAGGGAGGGGAGGGCAATTCACCCCTCCACTTT.